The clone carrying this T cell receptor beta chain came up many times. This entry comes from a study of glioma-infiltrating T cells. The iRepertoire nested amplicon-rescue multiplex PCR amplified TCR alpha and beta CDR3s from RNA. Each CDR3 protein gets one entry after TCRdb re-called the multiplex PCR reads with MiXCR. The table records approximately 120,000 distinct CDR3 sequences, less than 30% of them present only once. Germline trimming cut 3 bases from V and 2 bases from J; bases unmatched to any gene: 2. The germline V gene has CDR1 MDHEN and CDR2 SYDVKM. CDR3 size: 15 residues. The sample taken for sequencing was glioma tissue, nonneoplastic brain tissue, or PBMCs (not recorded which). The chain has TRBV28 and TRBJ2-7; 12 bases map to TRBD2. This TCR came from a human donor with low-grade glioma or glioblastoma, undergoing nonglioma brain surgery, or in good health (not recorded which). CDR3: CASSFRLAGAYEQYF. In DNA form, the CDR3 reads TGTGCCAGCAGTTTCAGACTAGCGGGAGCCTACGAGCAGTACTTC.